The 20 T cell receptor beta chains given below trace back to one sample, sequenced in a study of T cell responses to AZD1222 COVID-19 vaccine. Here immunoSEQ multiplex PCR was the method, and the copy in TCRdb shows in-frame clones only, minus some. Seen here are under 200,000 clones, 80% to 95% observed once, and the top ten hold about 1.6%. The source was peripheral blood, collected on day 0 of AZD1222 vaccination. Every receptor here comes from an adult in good health.

The chain employs TRBV5-4 and TRBJ1-2; D unresolved. Trimming left V 4 bases short and J 4 bases short, with 14 bases between. From germline, CDR1 is SGHNT and CDR2 YYREEE (reference sequence). CDR3 length equals 14 residues. CDR3 sequence reads: CASSPRGGSYGYTF. In DNA, the CDR3 is TGTGCCAGCAGCCCCAGAGGCGGTAGCTATGGCTACACCTTC.

The CDR3 loop is CAWSLGSNEQFF. CDR3 DNA: TGTGCCTGGAGTCTCGGCAGCAATGAGCAGTTCTTC. The chain employs TRBV30 and TRBJ2-1; D call uncertain. Germline V gives CDR1 GTSNPN, CDR2 SVGIG (reference sequence). V gave up 2 bases and J gave up 6 bases, with 8 bases separating them. The CDR3 sequence is 12 residues long.

This chain links TRBV7-2 with TRBJ2-7; 8 bases match TRBD2. V lost 3 bases and J lost 5; bases outside the gene matches: 6. Germline lookup yields CDR1 SGHTA and CDR2 FQGNSA. The CDR3 runs to 14 residues. The CDR3 DNA sequence: TGTGCCAGCAGCTTGCCGGGGGGGCGAAACGAGCAGTACTTC. It specifies CASSLPGGRNEQYF.

The V call is TRBV4-1, the J call TRBJ1-1; 8 bases are shared with TRBD1. The CDR3 has 15 residues. V lost 0 bases to trimming and J lost 1 base; unmatched junction nucleotides: 1. The germline gives CDR1 MGHRA, CDR2 YSYEKL. Here the CDR3 reads CASSQDGTGNTEAFF. The CDR3 DNA follows: TGCGCCAGCAGCCAAGATGGGACAGGGAACACTGAAGCTTTCTTT.

This chain connects TRBV6-5 to TRBJ1-2; TRBD1 is a possible D gene (6 bases). This CDR3 region has 15 residues. Germline-derived CDR1 and CDR2 are MNHEY and SVGAGI. The V end was cut by 4 bases, the J end by 3 bases, with 15 bases between. As DNA, the CDR3 is TGTGCCAGCAGTTGGGACGGGACAACACACTATGGCTACACCTTC. As protein: CASSWDGTTHYGYTF.

This clone was seen more than once but under ten times. This rearrangement joins TRBV5-5 to TRBJ1-6; 8 bases are a match to TRBD1. J lost 0 bases, V lost 0 bases, and 8 bases had no gene match. Germline values: CDR1 SGHKS, CDR2 YYEKEE (reference sequence). The CDR3 covers 19 residues. The chain's CDR3 is CASSLEDRAVPSYNSPLHF. CDR3 bases: TGTGCCAGCAGCTTGGAGGACAGGGCCGTCCCCTCCTATAATTCACCCCTCCACTTT.

Here the CDR3 DNA reads TGTGCCTGGAGCTCCGGGACAGGGGTTCAGTTCTTC. This gives the protein CAWSSGTGVQFF. This chain uses TRBV30 with TRBJ2-1; the match to TRBD1 covers 10 bases. The CDR3 contains 12 residues. Germline V gives CDR1 GTSNPN, CDR2 SVGIG (reference sequence). J gave up 13 bases and V 3 bases, and 6 bases lay outside the gene matches.

The chain links TRBV5-1 to TRBJ2-5, with D perhaps matching TRBD1 or TRBD2 (6 bases each). Germline V lookup: CDR1 SGHRS, CDR2 YFSETQ. The V end lost 1 base, the J end lost 4 bases, and 20 bases lay between the germline ends. The CDR3 is 17 amino acids. CDR3 sequence: CASSLSLPGAWGETQYF. DNA of the CDR3: TGCGCCAGCAGCTTGTCCCTGCCGGGGGCTTGGGGAGAGACCCAGTACTTC.

This chain connects TRBV27 to TRBJ2-1; D is possibly TRBD1 (5 bases). Per germline, CDR1 MNHEY and CDR2 SMNVEV (reference sequence). V dropped 4 bases and J dropped 13 bases, with 17 bases sitting between them. CDR3 length equals 13 residues. CDR3: CASSWVSQGEQFF. The CDR3 coding sequence is TGTGCCAGCAGTTGGGTATCCCAGGGTGAACAGTTCTTC.

The genes are TRBV19 and TRBJ2-7, with no clear D. This CDR3 is 15 amino acids long. Trimming removed 0 bases from V and 4 bases from J, with 13 bases in between. Germline CDR1 reads LNHDA; CDR2 reads SQIVND (reference sequence). The CDR3 DNA is TGTGCCAGTAGTATAGAACGGGCGGCCATTTACGAGCAGTACTTC. Its protein is CASSIERAAIYEQYF.

The rearrangement links TRBV6-1 to TRBJ1-1; TRBD1 matches at 10 bases. The CDR3 is 17 residues long. The trim removed 4 bases at V and 4 bases at J, leaving 12 bases unmatched. Germline values: CDR1 MNHNS, CDR2 SASEGT. CDR3 protein: CASSAPVGQGLSTEAFF. CDR3 nucleotide sequence: TGTGCCAGCAGTGCCCCCGTGGGACAGGGGTTGAGCACTGAAGCTTTCTTT.

This clone was detected once. The chain has TRBV18 and TRBJ1-2; TRBD1 might be the D (5 bases). Trimming pared 4 bases from V and 5 bases from J, leaving 17 bases between. Germline V gives CDR1 KGHSH, CDR2 LQKENI. The CDR3 runs to 15 residues. Here the CDR3 reads CASSRDGRRAYGYTF. DNA of the CDR3: TGTGCCAGCTCACGGGACGGACGGCGAGCTTATGGCTACACCTTC.

The CDR3 sequence is CASSESYAPPNGYTF. CDR3 bases: TGTGCCAGCAGTGAATCATATGCACCACCGAATGGCTACACCTTC. The rearrangement uses TRBV25-1 and TRBJ1-2; D call uncertain. The CDR3 covers 15 residues. Germline V CDR1 and CDR2: MGHDK, SYGVNS. Between the trimmed V and J ends, which lost 1 base and 6 bases, there was a span of 15 bases.

The chain couples TRBV19 to TRBJ2-3, with 11 bases identical to TRBD2. The V segment lost 11 bases and the J segment 6 bases; nucleotides outside the gene matches: 7. Germline assignment: CDR1 LNHDA and CDR2 SQIVND (reference sequence). The CDR3 totals 13 residues. CDR3 in amino acids: CAVAGGTHDTQYF. CDR3 coding DNA: TGTGCCGTAGCGGGAGGGACCCACGATACGCAGTATTTT.

The J gene is TRBJ1-6, the V gene TRBV19; TRBD1 is a possible D gene (6 bases). The CDR3 spans 14 residues. Deletions cut 2 bases from V and 7 bases from J, with 9 bases between. Germline V lookup: CDR1 LNHDA, CDR2 SQIVND (reference sequence). CDR3 bases: TGTGCCAGTAGTATATACAGGGACAATTCACCCCTCCACTTT. This translates into CASSIYRDNSPLHF.

CDR3 nucleotides: TGTGCCAGCAGCCATTCGCTCGGGACACCCCTCCACTTT. Residues: CASSHSLGTPLHF. This rearrangement joins TRBV14 to TRBJ1-6; D unresolved. Trimming took 3 bases from V and 11 from J, leaving 11 bases between them. This CDR3 region has 13 residues. Looked up from germline, CDR1 is SGHDN and CDR2 is FVKESK.

The chain combines TRBV7-9 with TRBJ1-2, with D possibly being TRBD1 (5 bases). Trimming took 4 bases from V and 5 from J, leaving 11 bases between them. The CDR3 is made up of 13 amino acids. The germline gives CDR1 SEHNR, CDR2 FQNEAQ (reference sequence). CDR3 residues: CASSSRTFYGYTF. The DNA of the CDR3 is TGTGCCAGCAGCTCCCGGACATTTTATGGCTACACCTTC.

The gene calls are TRBV24-1 and TRBJ1-1, with 7 bases matching TRBD1. Per the germline V gene, CDR1 is KGHDR and CDR2 is SFDVKD. V trimming: 1 base; J trimming: 0 bases; junction bases outside the gene matches: 4. This CDR3 spans 16 amino acids. Here the CDR3 reads CATSDFWDSMNTEAFF. CDR3 nucleotide sequence: TGTGCCACCAGTGATTTTTGGGACAGCATGAACACTGAAGCTTTCTTT.

This sequence joins TRBV18 and TRBJ1-5, with 8 bases matching TRBD1. This CDR3 is 15 amino acids long. CDR1 and CDR2 from the germline V gene are KGHSH and LQKENI. The ends lost 5 bases at V and 3 bases at J; junction bases unmatched: 6. As DNA, the CDR3 is TGTGCCAGCTCAAACGACAGGGGAATCAATCAGCCCCAGCATTTT. It is translated as CASSNDRGINQPQHF. Combining the CDR3 with reference TRBV18 and TRBJ1-5 gives the whole variable domain NAGVMQNPRHLVRRRGQEARLRCSPMKGHSHVYWYRQLPEEGLKFMVYLQKENIIDESGMPKERFSAEFPKEGPSILRIQQVVRGDSAAYFCASSNDRGINQPQHFGDGTRLSIL.

This clone was observed a few times. This rearrangement joins TRBV6-5 to TRBJ2-7, with TRBD1 matching 8 bases. This CDR3 has 14 residues. Trimming took 0 bases from V and 4 from J; bases not matched to a gene: 2. Germline-derived CDR1 and CDR2 are MNHEY and SVGAGI. CDR3 protein: CASSYSHRGYEQYF. Written as DNA, the CDR3 is TGTGCCAGCAGTTACTCGCACAGGGGGTACGAGCAGTACTTC.